The T cell receptor beta chain described here comes from a study of CD8 T cells in ankylosing spondylitis. Points from the study as a whole: One TCR beta motif, made up of several highly homologous variants, appeared characteristic of ankylosing spondylitis blood.

Comments on this clonotype: Its antigen is not identified.

Germline V gene data show CDR1 as SGDLS and CDR2 as YYNGEE. The CDR3 loop spans 15 amino acids. Trimming shortened V by 0 bases and J by 4 bases, and 11 bases separated the two germline ends. TCRdb passed the 5' RACE reads through MiXCR, listing each CDR3 protein once. The sample lists roughly 700,000 distinct CDR3 sequences, under 20% seen once, with around a fifth in the top ten. This chain joins TRBV9 and TRBJ1-3; D ambiguous. This TCR came from a male donor with ankylosing spondylitis. Source material: blood, either unsorted or a sorted T cell fraction (not recorded which). The CDR3 nucleotides read TGTGCCAGCAGCGTAGACGTGGGTAGCGGAAACACCATATATTTT. Amino acid sequence: CASSVDVGSGNTIYF. The full variable domain, in which reference TRBV9 and TRBJ1-3 provide the parts outside the CDR3, is DSGVTQTPKHLITATGQRVTLRCSPRSGDLSVYWYQQSLDQGLQFLIQYYNGEERAKGNILERFSAQQFPDLHSELNLSSLELGDSALYFCASSVDVGSGNTIYFGEGSWLTVV.